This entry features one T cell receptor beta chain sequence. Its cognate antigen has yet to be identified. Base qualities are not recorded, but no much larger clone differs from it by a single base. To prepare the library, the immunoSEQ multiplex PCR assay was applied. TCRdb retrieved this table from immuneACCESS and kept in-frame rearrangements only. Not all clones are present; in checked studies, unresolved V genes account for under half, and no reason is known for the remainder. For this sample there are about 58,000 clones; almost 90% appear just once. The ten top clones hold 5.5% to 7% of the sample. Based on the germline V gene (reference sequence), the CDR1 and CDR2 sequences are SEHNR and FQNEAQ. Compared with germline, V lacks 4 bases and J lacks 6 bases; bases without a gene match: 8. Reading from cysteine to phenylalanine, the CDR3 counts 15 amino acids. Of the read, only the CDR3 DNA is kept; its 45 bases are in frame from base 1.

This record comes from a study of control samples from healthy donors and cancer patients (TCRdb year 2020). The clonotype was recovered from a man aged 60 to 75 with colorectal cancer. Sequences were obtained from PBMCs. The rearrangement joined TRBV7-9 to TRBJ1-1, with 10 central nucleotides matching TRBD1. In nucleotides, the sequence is TGTGCCAGCAGCTCTGGGACAGGGGTTGACTCTGAAGCTTTCTTT. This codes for CASSSGTGVDSEAFF.